This T cell receptor beta chain was identified in a study of T-cell memory formation after mild COVID-19 (dated by TCRdb to the early 2020s). Regarding the research as a whole: TCR sequence clusters from the two donors were largely donor specific. Longitudinal TCRalpha and TCRbeta repertoire sequencing tracked T-cell clones expanding and contracting after mild COVID-19 in a couple of donors. Two young, previously healthy adult volunteers made up the cohort, one male and one female.

Ficoll-Paque density gradient centrifugation was used to isolate PBMCs. V gives up 1 base and J gives up 7 bases, and the segment between their germline ends measures 14 bases. Including cysteine and phenylalanine, the CDR3 has 15 amino acids. Only the CDR3 portion is preserved as DNA: 45 bases, with reading frame beginning at the first base. Sequences SEHNR (CDR1) and FQNEAQ (CDR2) are obtained from the germline V gene (reference sequence). This clonotype appeared a few times. Its recognized antigen is unknown. No clone much larger than this one lies a single base away; base qualities are absent. What the research found in general, with its limitations: Contracting CD4+ clones appeared mostly in the CM and EM memory subsets, whereas CD8+ clones were enriched in EMRA. Clones that contracted from day 15 to 85 showed balanced CD4/CD8 phenotypes, whereas a second wave of clones that expanded from day 15 to 37 leaned towards CD4+. Only two mild cases were covered by the study, and larger cohorts that include severe cases with pre-infection samples were considered necessary. SARS-CoV-2 specificity was not confirmed for the second-wave clones peaking on day 37. Some responding clones were detected in pre-infection memory, suggesting pre-existing cross-reactive memory T cells joined the SARS-CoV-2 response.

Data came from an Illumina NovaSeq 6000. TCRalpha and TCRbeta cDNA libraries were built by 5'RACE with constant-segment primers, adding sample barcodes and unique molecular identifiers. Trizol reagent was used to extract RNA from every sample. The libraries were amplified in two PCR steps, and the second step added a second sample barcode and Illumina TruSeq adapters. The libraries were sequenced on an Illumina NovaSeq using 2 x 150 bp paired-end reads. The source study handled its data this way. With migec v1.2.7, reads were demultiplexed and then collapsed into UMI-guided consensus sequences. Using mixcr v2.1.11, the UMI consensuses were aligned to TRA and TRB V and J templates and assembled into clonotypes. Expanded or contracted clonotypes were those called significant by both edgeR and NoisET, with noise models trained on biological replicates. For edgeR calls, the cutoffs were a false discovery rate-adjusted p below 0.01 and a log2 fold-change threshold of 1. As an exploratory analysis of dynamics, max-normalized trajectories of the 1000 most abundant clonotypes were examined by PCA with hierarchical clustering. Each responding clone was given a CD4 or CD8 phenotype based on the CD4+ and CD8+ repertoires, which had been sequenced separately. The public reads were reprocessed in TCRdb via fastp at Q25 and MiXCR, keeping in-frame beta chains. Rows with a matching CDR3 protein are joined into one entry that keeps the most common DNA and genes. TCRdb, rather than the study authors, made the V and J calls. This sample gives 49,000 or so distinct CDR3 sequences in total; about 7.3% of them show up just once. Clones ranked in the top ten supply more than 1.3% of the sample.

This chain is built from TRBV7-9 and TRBJ2-1; a weak D assignment points to TRBD2 (6 bases agree). The clonotype comes from a man younger than 30 who had mild COVID-19 (a few samples of this study predate the infection). The sample titles of this study are shuffled in the database, so cell type and time point are left out; the donor was told from shared clones. Sequenced material: PBMCs or a T cell subset sorted from them (not recorded which). The CDR3 is CASSLVSSGENEQFF. The nucleotides are TGTGCCAGCAGCTTAGTGAGCTCGGGGGAGAATGAGCAGTTCTTC. Beyond the CDR3, the reference TRBV7-9 and TRBJ2-1 genes provide the residues; the full variable domain reads: DTGVSQNPRHKITKRGQNVTFRCDPISEHNRLYWYRQTLGQGPEFLTYFQNEAQLEKSRLLSDRFSAERPKGSFSTLEIQRTEQGDSAMYLCASSLVSSGENEQFFGPGTRLTVL.